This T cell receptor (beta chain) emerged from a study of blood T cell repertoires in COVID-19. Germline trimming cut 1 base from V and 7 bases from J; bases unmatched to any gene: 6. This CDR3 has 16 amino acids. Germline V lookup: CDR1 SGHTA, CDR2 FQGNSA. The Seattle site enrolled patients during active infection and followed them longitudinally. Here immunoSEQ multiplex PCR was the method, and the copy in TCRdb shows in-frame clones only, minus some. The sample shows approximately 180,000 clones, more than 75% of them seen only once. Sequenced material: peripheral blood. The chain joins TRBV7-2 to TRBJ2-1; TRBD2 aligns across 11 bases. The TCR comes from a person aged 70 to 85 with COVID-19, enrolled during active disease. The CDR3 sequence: CASSLEVASGGNEQFF. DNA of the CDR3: TGTGCCAGCAGCTTAGAGGTGGCTAGCGGGGGGAATGAGCAGTTCTTC.